The present T cell receptor (beta chain) was sequenced within a study of blood T cell repertoires in COVID-19 (dated by TCRdb to 2018 to 2020). The study in broad terms: Samples from collaborators originated in the United States, Italy and Spain and spanned both the acute and convalescent phases of COVID-19. The sample metadata nearly always contained a de-identified subject ID, COVID-19 status, age in years and sex. Where HLA class I and class II types were available, the types were taken from metadata supplied by the sample provider, not from assay-based typing. The prospective study material was composed of cDNA or gDNA derived from T cells, B-cell-depleted T cells, or PBMCs. The samples were drawn from the first 160 participants of the ongoing ImmuneRACE study and from roughly 1,300 subjects provided by 6 global collaborators. Subjects who had been exposed to COVID-19, were actively infected with it, or had recovered from it provided the deeply sampled blood TCRbeta repertoires that made up the dataset. A freely available public database, intended as a resource for researchers studying the immune response to SARS-CoV-2, is where the repertoires were released. What the study reported, not specific to this receptor: Clinical and demographic metadata were provided uncurated, with the amount varying by source and participant.

The immunoSEQ Assay, a bias-controlled multiplex PCR, was used to amplify TCRbeta CDR3 regions from genomic DNA. In the source study's methods: Within the assay, amplification of reference gene primers was used to estimate how many nucleated cells each sample contained. Sequence reads were collapsed and filtered to measure the absolute abundance of every unique TCRbeta CDR3 rearrangement. Productive Simpson clonality was computed per sample as the square root of Simpson's diversity index over productive rearrangements. TCRdb took over this immuneACCESS table, retaining in-frame rearrangements with V and J assigned. Such tables are incomplete; in checked studies, under half of the missing clones stem from an unresolved V gene, and the remainder is unexplained. Clone size and the V and J calls come from that table; the DNA yielded D and trimming. For this sample there are about 140,000 clones; less than 80% appear just once. Around 4.2% of the sample is held by the ten biggest clonotypes.

Collaborating institutions collected whole blood in K2EDTA tubes following their own protocols. Collaborator samples were shipped for TCRbeta analysis as frozen whole blood, isolated PBMCs, or DNA extracted from either sample type. This clone was picked up one time. It has no known antigen specificity. The sample holds no much larger clone one base away, and base qualities are not on file. From the cysteine up to the phenylalanine, the CDR3 has a length of 16 residues. Only the CDR3 DNA is retained, 48 bases long and in frame from the first base. Via the germline V gene (reference sequence), CDR1 is LNHDA and CDR2 SQIVND. V and J lose 3 bases and 1 base, and a span of 13 bases separates them.

The receptor chain draws on TRBV19 and TRBJ1-5; TRBD1 might be the D gene, on 6 matching bases. The receptor's source is a woman at least 80 years old with active or convalescent COVID-19. The source material was peripheral blood. The CDR3 region reads CASSIPRQVSNQPQHF. The nucleotides are TGTGCCAGTAGTATCCCTAGACAGGTCAGCAATCAGCCCCAGCATTTT.